Included here is one TCR beta chain sequence, with context. This sample was included in a study of blood T cell repertoires in COVID-19. About the study: Samples of COVID-19 (acute and convalescent) were obtained from the United States, Italy and Spain. T cells, B-cell-depleted T cells, or PBMCs provided the cDNA or gDNA that served as material.

As handled by the study authors: Estimates of nucleated cell counts were drawn from the amplification of reference gene primers. Assay used: immunoSEQ multiplex PCR; TCRdb lists only in-frame clones, some missing. The V and J calls and clone size are taken from that table; D and trimming were inferred from the DNA. Counted here are some 340,000 clones, more than 70% occurring once; the ten biggest clones make up about 5.7%. Germline lookup yields CDR1 LGHDT and CDR2 YNNKEL (reference sequence). This CDR3 contains 15 residues. Trimming took 1 base from V and 2 from J; bases not matched to a gene: 5. The chain links TRBV3-1 (or the pseudogene TRBV3-2) to TRBJ2-7; the match to TRBD1 covers 7 bases. The sample was PBMCs or T cells enriched from blood (not recorded which). The clonotype comes from a woman aged 30 to 39 who had recovered from COVID-19. The CDR3 DNA follows: TGTGCCAGCAGCCAAGTGTGGGGACAGACCTACGAGCAGTACTTC. Its translation: CASSQVWGQTYEQYF.